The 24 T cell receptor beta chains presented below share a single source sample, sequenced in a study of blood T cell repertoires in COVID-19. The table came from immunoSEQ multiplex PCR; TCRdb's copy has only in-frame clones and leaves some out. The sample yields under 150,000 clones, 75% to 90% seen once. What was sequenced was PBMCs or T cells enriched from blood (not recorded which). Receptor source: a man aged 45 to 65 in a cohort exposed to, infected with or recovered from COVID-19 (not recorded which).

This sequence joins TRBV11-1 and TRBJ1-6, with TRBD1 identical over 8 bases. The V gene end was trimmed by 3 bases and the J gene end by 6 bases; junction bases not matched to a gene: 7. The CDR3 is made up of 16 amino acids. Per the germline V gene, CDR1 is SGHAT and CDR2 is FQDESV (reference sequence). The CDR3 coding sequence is TGTGCCAGCAGCTTGCTGACAGGGGTGGCTAATTCACCCCTCCACTTT. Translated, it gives CASSLLTGVANSPLHF. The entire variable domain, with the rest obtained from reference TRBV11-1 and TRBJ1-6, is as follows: EAEVAQSPRYKITEKSQAVAFWCDPISGHATLYWYRQILGQGPELLVQFQDESVVDDSQLPKDRFSAERLKGVDSTLKIQPAELGDSAMYLCASSLLTGVANSPLHFGNGTRLTVT.

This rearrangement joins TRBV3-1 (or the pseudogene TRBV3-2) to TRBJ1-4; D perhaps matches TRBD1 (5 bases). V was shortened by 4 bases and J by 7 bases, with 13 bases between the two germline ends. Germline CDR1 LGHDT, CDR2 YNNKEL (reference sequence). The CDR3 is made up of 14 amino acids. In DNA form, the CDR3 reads TGTGCCAGCAGCCCGACGGGGGGAGGTGAAAAACTGTTTTTT. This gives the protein CASSPTGGGEKLFF.

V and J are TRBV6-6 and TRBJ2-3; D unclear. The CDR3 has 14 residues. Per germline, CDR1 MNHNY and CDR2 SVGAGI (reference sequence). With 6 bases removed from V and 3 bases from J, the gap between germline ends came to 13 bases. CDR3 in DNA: TGTGCCAGCAGCCCCGGTCCCCGGACAGATACGCAGTATTTT. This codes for CASSPGPRTDTQYF.

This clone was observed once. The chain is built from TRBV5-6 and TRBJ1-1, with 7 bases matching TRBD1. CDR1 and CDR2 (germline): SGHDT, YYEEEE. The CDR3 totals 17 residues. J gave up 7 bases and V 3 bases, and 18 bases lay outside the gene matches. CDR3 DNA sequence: TGTGCCAGCAGCTCATCTACTTTTGACAGGGCGGAAGATGAAGCTTTCTTT. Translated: CASSSSTFDRAEDEAFF.

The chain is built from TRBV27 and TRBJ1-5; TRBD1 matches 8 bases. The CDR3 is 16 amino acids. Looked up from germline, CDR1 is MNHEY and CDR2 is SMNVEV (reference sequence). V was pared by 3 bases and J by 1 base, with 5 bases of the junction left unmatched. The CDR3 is CASSLTGVGSNQPQHF. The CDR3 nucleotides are TGTGCCAGCAGTTTGACAGGGGTGGGAAGCAATCAGCCCCAGCATTTT.

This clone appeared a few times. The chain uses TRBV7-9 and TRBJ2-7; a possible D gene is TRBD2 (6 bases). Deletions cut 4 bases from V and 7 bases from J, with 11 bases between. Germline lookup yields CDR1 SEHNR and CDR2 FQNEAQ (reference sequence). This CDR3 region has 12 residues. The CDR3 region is CASSSAEGEQYF. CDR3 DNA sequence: TGTGCCAGCAGCTCTGCGGAGGGAGAGCAGTACTTC.

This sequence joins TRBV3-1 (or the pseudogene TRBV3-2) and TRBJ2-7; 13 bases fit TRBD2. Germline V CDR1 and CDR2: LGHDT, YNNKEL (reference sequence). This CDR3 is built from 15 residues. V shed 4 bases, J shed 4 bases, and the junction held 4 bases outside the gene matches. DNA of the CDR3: TGTGCCAGCAGCCTTGGACTAGCGGGAGCGTACGAGCAGTACTTC. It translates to CASSLGLAGAYEQYF.

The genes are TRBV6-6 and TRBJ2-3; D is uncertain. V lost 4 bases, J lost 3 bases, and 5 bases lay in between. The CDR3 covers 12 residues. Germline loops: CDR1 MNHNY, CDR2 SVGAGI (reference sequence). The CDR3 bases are TGTGCCAGCAGTTTCAGGACAGATACGCAGTATTTT. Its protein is CASSFRTDTQYF.

CDR3 protein: CASAGHYLGWTQYF. The CDR3 DNA sequence: TGTGCCAGCGCCGGACACTATCTAGGGTGGACCCAGTACTTC. The chain uses TRBV3-1 (or the pseudogene TRBV3-2) and TRBJ2-5, with a tentative D call TRBD1 (5 bases). The CDR3 loop spans 14 amino acids. V was trimmed by 8 bases and J by 7 bases, leaving 20 bases between them. CDR1 is LGHDT, CDR2 YNNKEL, per germline (reference sequence).

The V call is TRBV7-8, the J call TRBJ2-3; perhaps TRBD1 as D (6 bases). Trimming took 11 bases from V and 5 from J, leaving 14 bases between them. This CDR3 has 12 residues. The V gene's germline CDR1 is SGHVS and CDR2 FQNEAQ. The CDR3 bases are TGTGCCGGAGCAGGGGATGGAGATACGCAGTATTTT. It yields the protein CAGAGDGDTQYF.

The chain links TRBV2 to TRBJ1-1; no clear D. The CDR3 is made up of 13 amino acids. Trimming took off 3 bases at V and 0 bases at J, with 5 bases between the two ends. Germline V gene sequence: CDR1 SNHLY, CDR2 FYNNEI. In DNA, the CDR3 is TGTGCCAGCAGTGACTTTATGAACACTGAAGCTTTCTTT. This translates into CASSDFMNTEAFF.

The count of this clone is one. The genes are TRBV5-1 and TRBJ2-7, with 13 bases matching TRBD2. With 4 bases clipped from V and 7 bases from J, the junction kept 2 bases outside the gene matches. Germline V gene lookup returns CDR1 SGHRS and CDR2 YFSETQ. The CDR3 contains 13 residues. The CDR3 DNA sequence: TGCGCCAGCAGCCCGGGACTAGCGGGGGAGCAGTACTTC. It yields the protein CASSPGLAGEQYF.

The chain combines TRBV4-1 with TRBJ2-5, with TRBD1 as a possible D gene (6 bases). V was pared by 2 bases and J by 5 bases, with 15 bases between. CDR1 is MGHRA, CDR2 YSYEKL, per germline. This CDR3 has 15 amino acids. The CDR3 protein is CASSQSRGTEETQYF. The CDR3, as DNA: TGCGCCAGCAGCCAAAGCAGGGGCACGGAGGAGACCCAGTACTTC.

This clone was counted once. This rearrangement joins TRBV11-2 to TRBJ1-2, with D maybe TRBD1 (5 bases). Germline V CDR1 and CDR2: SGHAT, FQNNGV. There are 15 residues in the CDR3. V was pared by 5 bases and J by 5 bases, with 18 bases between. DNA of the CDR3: TGTGCCAGCAGCCCCGGAACAGGAGGAGGGTATGGCTACACCTTC. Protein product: CASSPGTGGGYGYTF.

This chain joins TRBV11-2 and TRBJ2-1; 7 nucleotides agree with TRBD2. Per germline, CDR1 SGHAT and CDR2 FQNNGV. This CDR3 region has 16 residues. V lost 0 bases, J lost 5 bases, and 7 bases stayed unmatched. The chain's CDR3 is CASSLEASGTNNEQFF. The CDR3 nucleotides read TGTGCCAGCAGCTTAGAGGCCAGCGGGACCAACAATGAGCAGTTCTTC.

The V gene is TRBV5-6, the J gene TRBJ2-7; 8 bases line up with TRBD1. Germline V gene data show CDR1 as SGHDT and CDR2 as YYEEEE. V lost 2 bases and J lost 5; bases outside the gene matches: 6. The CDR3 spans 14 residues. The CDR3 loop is CASSLWAGGHEQYF. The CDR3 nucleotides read TGTGCCAGCAGCTTATGGGCAGGGGGCCACGAGCAGTACTTC.

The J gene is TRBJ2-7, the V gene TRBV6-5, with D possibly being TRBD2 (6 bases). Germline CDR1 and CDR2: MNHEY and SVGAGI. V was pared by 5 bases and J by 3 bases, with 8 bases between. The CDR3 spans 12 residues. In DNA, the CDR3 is TGTGCCAGCAGTCGGACTATCTACGAGCAGTACTTC. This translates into CASSRTIYEQYF.

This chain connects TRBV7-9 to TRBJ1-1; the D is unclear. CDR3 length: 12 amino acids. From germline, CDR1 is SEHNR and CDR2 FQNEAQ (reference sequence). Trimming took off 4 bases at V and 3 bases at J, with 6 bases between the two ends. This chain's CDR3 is CASSWEHTEAFF. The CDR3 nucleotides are TGTGCCAGCAGCTGGGAGCACACTGAAGCTTTCTTT.

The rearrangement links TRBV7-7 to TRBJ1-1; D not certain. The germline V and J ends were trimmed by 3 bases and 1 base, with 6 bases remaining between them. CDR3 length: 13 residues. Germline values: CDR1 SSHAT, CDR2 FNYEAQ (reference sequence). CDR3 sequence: CASSFSKNTEAFF. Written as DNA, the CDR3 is TGTGCCAGCAGCTTTAGCAAGAACACTGAAGCTTTCTTT.

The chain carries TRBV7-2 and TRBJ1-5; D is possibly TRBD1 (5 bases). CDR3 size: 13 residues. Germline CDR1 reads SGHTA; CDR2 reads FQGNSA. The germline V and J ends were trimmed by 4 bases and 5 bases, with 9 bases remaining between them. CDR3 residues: CASSSRGDQPQHF. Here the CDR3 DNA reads TGTGCCAGCAGCTCCCGGGGGGATCAGCCCCAGCATTTT.

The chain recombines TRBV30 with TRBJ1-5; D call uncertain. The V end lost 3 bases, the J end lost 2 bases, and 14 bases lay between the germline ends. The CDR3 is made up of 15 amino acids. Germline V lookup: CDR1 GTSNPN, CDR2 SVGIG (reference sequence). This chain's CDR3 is CAWSGGRGGNQPQHF. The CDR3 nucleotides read TGTGCCTGGAGCGGAGGGCGCGGAGGCAATCAGCCCCAGCATTTT.

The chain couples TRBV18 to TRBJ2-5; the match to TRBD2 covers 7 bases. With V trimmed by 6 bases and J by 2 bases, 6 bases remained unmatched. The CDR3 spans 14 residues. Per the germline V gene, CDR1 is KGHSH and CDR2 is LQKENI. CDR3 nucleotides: TGTGCCAGCTCGCCTCCGGGACTACAAGAGACCCAGTACTTC. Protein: CASSPPGLQETQYF.

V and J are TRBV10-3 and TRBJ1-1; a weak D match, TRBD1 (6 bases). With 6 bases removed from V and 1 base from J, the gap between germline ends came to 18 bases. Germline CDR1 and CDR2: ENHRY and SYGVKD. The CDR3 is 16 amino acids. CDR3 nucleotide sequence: TGTGCCATCAGGGATGTCAGGGGAAATTCGAACACTGAAGCTTTCTTT. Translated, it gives CAIRDVRGNSNTEAFF.

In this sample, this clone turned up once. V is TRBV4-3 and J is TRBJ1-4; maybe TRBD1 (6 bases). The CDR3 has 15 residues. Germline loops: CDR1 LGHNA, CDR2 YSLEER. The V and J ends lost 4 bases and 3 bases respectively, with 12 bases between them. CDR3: CASSRGLAANEKLFF. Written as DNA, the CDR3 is TGCGCCAGCAGCCGGGGGCTGGCGGCTAATGAAAAACTGTTTTTT.